A single sample gave rise to the 31 T cell receptor beta chains below, sequenced in a study of T cells after yellow fever vaccination. TCRdb reprocessed the 5' RACE reads with MiXCR, giving one entry per CDR3 protein. This table holds about 300,000 distinct CDR3 sequences, 6.8% found once. This specimen was PBMCs, taken around 45 days after the first yellow fever vaccination. Receptor source: a man between 18 and 29 years old who received the YFV17D yellow fever vaccine.

J is TRBJ2-1 and V is TRBV20-1; 7 nucleotides match TRBD2. The ends lost 0 bases at V and 0 bases at J; junction bases unmatched: 5. Germline lookup yields CDR1 DFQATT and CDR2 SNEGSKA (reference sequence). The CDR3 has 16 residues. The chain's CDR3 is CSARDNSGGSYNEQFF. Here the CDR3 DNA reads TGCAGTGCTAGAGATAACTCGGGAGGCTCCTACAATGAGCAGTTCTTC.

The sample holds many counts of this clonotype. The V call is TRBV7-9, the J call TRBJ2-1; possibly TRBD1 for D (5 bases). The CDR3 spans 12 residues. The germline V and J ends were trimmed by 9 bases and 8 bases, with 14 bases remaining between them. Germline values: CDR1 SEHNR, CDR2 FQNEAQ (reference sequence). The CDR3 here is CASAQDWDEQFF. CDR3 coding DNA: TGTGCCAGTGCACAGGATTGGGATGAGCAGTTCTTC.

This clonotype has a count of ten or more. The rearrangement uses TRBV6-1 and TRBJ2-7; weak D call: TRBD2 (5 bases). Trimming removed 6 bases at V and 1 base at J, with 13 bases between. Germline V gives CDR1 MNHNS, CDR2 SASEGT. The CDR3 extends over 14 amino acids. In DNA form, the CDR3 reads TGTGCCAGCAGGGACGGAGGTTTATCCTACGAGCAGTACGTC. It is translated as CASRDGGLSYEQYV.

This chain connects TRBV6-5 to TRBJ2-2; a weak D match, TRBD2 (6 bases). Trimming left V 7 bases short and J 5 bases short, with 20 bases between. This CDR3 contains 16 residues. Germline values: CDR1 MNHEY, CDR2 SVGAGI. CDR3 nucleotide sequence: TGTGCCAGCACCTGGGGGGACCCGGGGAGGACCGGGGAGCTGTTTTTT. It codes for CASTWGDPGRTGELFF.

This clonotype was detected a few times. V and J are TRBV11-2 and TRBJ2-3; D ambiguous. This CDR3 is 13 amino acids long. The germline gives CDR1 SGHAT, CDR2 FQNNGV. V lost 0 bases, J lost 7 bases, and 8 bases lay in between. As DNA, the CDR3 is TGTGCCAGCAGCTTAGAGCCAGGCCATACGCAGTATTTT. Translation: CASSLEPGHTQYF.

This clonotype was seen a handful of times. The chain joins TRBV7-3 to TRBJ2-1; D uncertain. Trimming left V 2 bases short and J 2 bases short, with 4 bases between. This CDR3 comprises 13 residues. Germline V gives CDR1 SGHTA, CDR2 FQGTGA. In DNA form, the CDR3 reads TGTGCCAGCAGCTTAGCTCCCTACAATGAGCAGTTCTTC. This codes for CASSLAPYNEQFF.

This clonotype came up a few times. The gene calls are TRBV12-3 or TRBV12-4 and TRBJ1-6; no reliable D call. The CDR3 spans 13 residues. V was pared by 3 bases and J by 7 bases, with 7 bases between. The CDR3 loop is CASSFERNSPLHF. The DNA of the CDR3 is TGTGCCAGCAGTTTTGAAAGGAATTCACCCCTCCACTTT.

This clonotype appeared a few times. This chain links TRBV28 with TRBJ2-7; D gene uncertain. The germline V and J ends were trimmed by 5 bases and 4 bases, with 12 bases remaining between them. Germline V gene lookup returns CDR1 MDHEN and CDR2 SYDVKM. This CDR3 contains 13 residues. This CDR3 reads CASSNINGYEQYV. The CDR3, as DNA: TGTGCCAGCAGTAACATCAATGGGTACGAGCAGTACGTC.

This chain joins TRBV2 and TRBJ1-1, with unresolved D. The CDR3 sequence is 12 residues long. V was shortened by 5 bases and J by 4 bases, with 8 bases between the two germline ends. CDR1 SNHLY and CDR2 FYNNEI come from the germline V gene. The CDR3 DNA is TGTGCCAGCAGTTCCGCCCCCACTGAAGCTTTCTTT. It yields the protein CASSSAPTEAFF.

The rearrangement links TRBV9 to TRBJ1-2, with 8 bases fitting TRBD1. The CDR3 sequence is 15 residues long. With V trimmed by 3 bases and J by 4 bases, 8 bases remained unmatched. Per the germline V gene, CDR1 is SGDLS and CDR2 is YYNGEE. CDR3: CASSDEDRAAYGYTF. The CDR3 nucleotides are TGTGCCAGCAGCGATGAGGACAGGGCGGCCTATGGCTACACCTTC.

The J gene is TRBJ1-5, the V gene TRBV20-1; 7 nucleotides match TRBD1. CDR1 is DFQATT and CDR2 is SNEGSKA in the germline V gene (reference sequence). CDR3 length: 14 residues. After removal of 4 bases from V and 4 bases from J, the junction contained 7 bases not matched to a gene. The CDR3 region has the DNA TGCAGTGCTATGCCGGGACAGTATAATCAGCCCCAGCATTTT. As protein: CSAMPGQYNQPQHF.

This clonotype has just a few counts. The chain joins TRBV5-1 to TRBJ2-7, with a tentative D call TRBD1 (6 bases). Trimming stripped 1 base from V and 0 bases from J, with 11 bases between. The CDR3 loop spans 15 amino acids. From germline, CDR1 is SGHRS and CDR2 YFSETQ. The DNA for the CDR3 is TGCGCCAGCAGCTTGACAGGGTCGAGCTCCTACGAGCAGTACGTC. Translating gives CASSLTGSSSYEQYV.

This sequence joins TRBV20-1 and TRBJ2-7; D might be TRBD1 or TRBD2, each matching 5 bases. Germline assignment: CDR1 DFQATT and CDR2 SNEGSKA (reference sequence). V was cut by 3 bases and J by 2 bases, with 8 bases left in between. This CDR3 is 12 amino acids long. The DNA for the CDR3 is TGCAGTGCTAGGGGGGTAACCTACGAGCAGTACTTC. As protein: CSARGVTYEQYF.

The chain has TRBV20-1 and TRBJ2-3; 12 bases fit TRBD2. The trim removed 5 bases at V and 6 bases at J, leaving 15 bases unmatched. Germline CDR1 is DFQATT and CDR2 is SNEGSKA (reference sequence). The CDR3 contains 17 residues. The CDR3 reads CSAARVGTSGLFDTQYF. The CDR3 nucleotides are TGCAGTGCTGCCCGGGTTGGGACTAGCGGGTTATTTGATACGCAGTATTTT.

V and J are TRBV6-2 or TRBV6-3 and TRBJ1-6, with 11 bases identical to TRBD1. The CDR3 runs to 14 residues. The germline CDR1 and CDR2 sequences are MNHEY and SVGEGT. V lost 6 bases to trimming and J lost 10 bases; unmatched junction nucleotides: 5. CDR3 DNA: TGTGCCAGCAGGCGGGACAGGGGGGGCTCACCCCTCCACTTT. Residues: CASRRDRGGSPLHF.

At least ten counts were recorded for this clonotype. The V and J genes are TRBV25-1 and TRBJ2-3; no reliable D call. Germline CDR1 reads MGHDK; CDR2 reads SYGVNS. V dropped 6 bases and J dropped 3 bases, with 4 bases sitting between them. The CDR3 has 11 amino acids. The CDR3 region has the DNA TGTGCCAGCAGGGTAACAGATACGCAGTATTTT. Amino acid sequence: CASRVTDTQYF.

J is TRBJ1-6 and V is TRBV20-1; D gene uncertain. The CDR3 loop spans 14 amino acids. Trimming cost V 3 bases and J 9 bases, with 15 bases left between them. Germline V gene data show CDR1 as DFQATT and CDR2 as SNEGSKA (reference sequence). The DNA of the CDR3 is TGCAGTGCTAGCACCCTCGACGCGGTTTCACCCCTCCACTTT. It codes for CSASTLDAVSPLHF.

This clonotype came up many times. J is TRBJ2-3 and V is TRBV7-2; maybe TRBD2 (6 bases). Trimming stripped 5 bases from V and 2 bases from J, with 17 bases between. Germline V gene lookup returns CDR1 SGHTA and CDR2 FQGNSA. The CDR3 is made up of 16 amino acids. In DNA, the CDR3 is TGTGCCAGCAGCCCATATCTAACTAGCTACACAGATACGCAGTATTTT. It is translated as CASSPYLTSYTDTQYF.

The chain is built from TRBV7-9 and TRBJ2-5; D unresolved. This CDR3 spans 15 amino acids. V shed 3 bases and J shed 3 bases, with 14 bases lying between them. CDR1 is SEHNR and CDR2 is FQNEAQ in the germline V gene (reference sequence). This CDR3 is CASSFLVGIEETQYF. The DNA for the CDR3 is TGTGCCAGCAGCTTCCTAGTTGGGATCGAAGAGACCCAGTACTTC.

This clonotype showed up just a few times. The chain has TRBV5-8 and TRBJ1-2; TRBD1 agrees at 8 bases. J gave up 8 bases and V 4 bases, and 13 bases lay outside the gene matches. Germline lookup yields CDR1 SGHTS and CDR2 YDEGEE. This CDR3 is built from 15 residues. CDR3 nucleotides: TGTGCCAGCAGCCGCGAGGGACAGGCTTCGATCGGCTACACCTTC. It codes for CASSREGQASIGYTF.

The chain is built from TRBV27 and TRBJ1-5, with TRBD1 matching over 7 bases. Germline loops: CDR1 MNHEY, CDR2 SMNVEV (reference sequence). The CDR3 sequence is 14 residues long. V was clipped by 6 bases and J by 4 bases; unmatched bases: 6. The CDR3 protein is CASRAGQTNQPQHF. As DNA, the CDR3 is TGTGCCAGCAGAGCGGGACAGACAAATCAGCCCCAGCATTTT.

This clonotype was detected a few times. The V call is TRBV7-2, the J call TRBJ2-3; 10 bases fit TRBD2. Germline assignment: CDR1 SGHTA and CDR2 FQGNSA. J lost 3 bases, V lost 5 bases, and 5 bases had no gene match. The length of the CDR3 is 15 residues. CDR3 sequence reads: CASSPWTSGTDTQYF. In DNA, the CDR3 is TGTGCCAGCAGCCCGTGGACTAGCGGAACAGATACGCAGTATTTT.

As to this clonotype: The junction differs from germline at one of its ends, possibly a read error. The chain combines TRBV7-6 with TRBJ2-2; perhaps TRBD1 as D (5 bases). The CDR3 has 12 amino acids. Germline lookup yields CDR1 SGHVS and CDR2 FNYEAQ. The CDR3 reads CAISRATGELFF. CDR3 sequence (DNA): TGTGCCATCAGCAGGGCCACCGGGGAGCTGTTTTTT.

This clonotype was detected many times. This chain links TRBV5-1 with TRBJ2-2; D may be TRBD1 or TRBD2 (5 bases each). Germline V gene sequence: CDR1 SGHRS, CDR2 YFSETQ. V lost 0 bases, J lost 2 bases, and 11 bases lay in between. This CDR3 comprises 16 residues. CDR3 DNA sequence: TGCGCCAGCAGCTTGGTAGGGACGGCTAACACCGGGGAGCTGTTTTTT. Translated, it gives CASSLVGTANTGELFF.

There are a few counts of this clonotype. This rearrangement joins TRBV7-8 to TRBJ2-2; tentatively, D is TRBD1 or TRBD2 (5 bases each). Germline CDR1 SGHVS, CDR2 FQNEAQ. V shed 1 base and J shed 5 bases, with 14 bases lying between them. The CDR3 sequence is 16 residues long. CDR3 sequence reads: CASSLVQGGRTGELFF. The CDR3 DNA is TGTGCCAGCAGCTTAGTGCAGGGTGGGAGAACCGGGGAGCTGTTTTTT.

The gene calls are TRBV6-2 or TRBV6-3 and TRBJ2-5, with D maybe TRBD2 (5 bases). V was clipped by 0 bases and J by 5 bases, with 10 bases between them. The CDR3 sequence is 14 residues long. Per germline, CDR1 MNHEY and CDR2 SVGEGT. CDR3 sequence: CASSYSIRGETQYF. In nucleotides, the CDR3 is TGTGCCAGCAGTTACTCGATCAGAGGGGAGACCCAGTACTTC.

This clonotype was observed a few times. V is TRBV5-5 and J is TRBJ2-1; perhaps TRBD2 as D (5 bases). V was pared by 5 bases and J by 0 bases, with 12 bases between. This CDR3 contains 15 residues. The germline gives CDR1 SGHKS, CDR2 YYEKEE (reference sequence). The CDR3 DNA reads TGTGCCAGCAGGACTGGACTCAGCTCCTACAATGAGCAGTTCTTC. It codes for CASRTGLSSYNEQFF.

The chain links TRBV6-2 or TRBV6-3 to TRBJ2-7; 7 positions match TRBD2. Germline V gives CDR1 MNHEY, CDR2 SVGEGT. The CDR3 is 13 amino acids. Trimming took 6 bases from V and 6 from J; bases not matched to a gene: 8. CDR3 sequence reads: CASRGGSALEQYV. CDR3 DNA: TGTGCCAGCAGGGGAGGGTCTGCTCTCGAGCAGTACGTC.

This clonotype was seen repeatedly, ten times or more. The gene calls are TRBV14 and TRBJ2-3, with 10 bases matching TRBD1. V lost 3 bases and J lost 8; bases outside the gene matches: 2. CDR1 and CDR2 (germline): SGHDN, FVKESK. CDR3 length: 13 residues. CDR3 sequence: CASSQWDRGTQYF. For the CDR3, the DNA is TGTGCCAGCAGCCAGTGGGACAGGGGTACGCAGTATTTT.

The V and J genes are TRBV5-1 and TRBJ1-1; TRBD1 aligns across 7 bases. This CDR3 is built from 15 residues. The V gene's germline CDR1 is SGHRS and CDR2 YFSETQ. Trimming removed 3 bases from V and 3 bases from J; junction bases left unmatched: 8. The CDR3 region has the DNA TGCGCCAGCAGCTCGGAGGGGGCCTTGGACACTGAAGCTTTCTTT. Encoded protein: CASSSEGALDTEAFF.

In this sample, this clonotype turned up a few times. The V call is TRBV4-2, the J call TRBJ1-6, with D hard to call. Germline-derived CDR1 and CDR2 are LGHNA and YNFKEQ. V was cut by 0 bases and J by 10 bases, with 13 bases left in between. The CDR3 sequence is 15 residues long. This CDR3 reads CASSQEGRRGSPLHF. In DNA, the CDR3 is TGTGCCAGCAGCCAAGAAGGGCGGAGAGGGTCACCCCTCCACTTT.